This TCR beta chain derives from a study of blood T cell repertoires in COVID-19. V dropped 4 bases and J dropped 7; count of bases not matched to a gene: 5. From germline, CDR1 is LNHDA and CDR2 SQIVND (reference sequence). The CDR3 runs to 15 residues. Assignments of participants to cohorts depended upon their own reported clinical history. Original processing methods: Amplification with reference gene primers provided the estimates of nucleated cell counts. Assay used: immunoSEQ multiplex PCR; TCRdb lists only in-frame clones, some missing. Clonal size and the V and J genes are those of that table, whereas D and trimming came from the DNA. The sample has under 450,000 clones, about four fifths seen once.

The chain links TRBV19 to TRBJ1-6, with TRBD1 matching over 9 bases. This sequence originates from a woman aged 45-59 years who had recovered from COVID-19. Sequenced sample: PBMCs or T cells enriched from blood (not recorded which). CDR3 DNA: TGTGCCAGTAGTAGGACAGGGGATCTAAATTCACCCCTCCACTTT. Translating gives CASSRTGDLNSPLHF.